Reported below is one TCR beta chain. This entry comes from a study of blood T cell repertoires in COVID-19. The overall study: Researchers got acute and convalescent COVID-19 samples from the United States, Italy and Spain. PBMCs, B-cell-depleted T cells, or T cells were the source of the cDNA or gDNA that made up the material.

Enrolment of Seattle patients took place during active infection, and they were followed longitudinally. Per the original data handling: Scientists estimated how many nucleated cells there were by amplifying reference gene primers. Repertoires were generated with immunoSEQ multiplex PCR, while TCRdb's copy carries only in-frame clones and drops some. V, J and clone size are taken as reported in that table, and D and trimming were inferred from the DNA itself. The data hold over 90,000 clones, with more than 90% observed a single time. Sample: peripheral blood. This TCR came from a woman between 45 and 65 years old with COVID-19, enrolled during active disease.

The CDR3 nucleotides are TGTGCCAGCAGTGAGTTGAACACCGGGGAGCTGTTTTTT. This gives the protein CASSELNTGELFF. The chain employs TRBV28 and TRBJ2-2; D unresolved. The length of the CDR3 is 13 residues. Germline V gene lookup returns CDR1 MDHEN and CDR2 SYDVKM. With 5 bases removed from V and 1 base from J, the gap between germline ends came to 5 bases.